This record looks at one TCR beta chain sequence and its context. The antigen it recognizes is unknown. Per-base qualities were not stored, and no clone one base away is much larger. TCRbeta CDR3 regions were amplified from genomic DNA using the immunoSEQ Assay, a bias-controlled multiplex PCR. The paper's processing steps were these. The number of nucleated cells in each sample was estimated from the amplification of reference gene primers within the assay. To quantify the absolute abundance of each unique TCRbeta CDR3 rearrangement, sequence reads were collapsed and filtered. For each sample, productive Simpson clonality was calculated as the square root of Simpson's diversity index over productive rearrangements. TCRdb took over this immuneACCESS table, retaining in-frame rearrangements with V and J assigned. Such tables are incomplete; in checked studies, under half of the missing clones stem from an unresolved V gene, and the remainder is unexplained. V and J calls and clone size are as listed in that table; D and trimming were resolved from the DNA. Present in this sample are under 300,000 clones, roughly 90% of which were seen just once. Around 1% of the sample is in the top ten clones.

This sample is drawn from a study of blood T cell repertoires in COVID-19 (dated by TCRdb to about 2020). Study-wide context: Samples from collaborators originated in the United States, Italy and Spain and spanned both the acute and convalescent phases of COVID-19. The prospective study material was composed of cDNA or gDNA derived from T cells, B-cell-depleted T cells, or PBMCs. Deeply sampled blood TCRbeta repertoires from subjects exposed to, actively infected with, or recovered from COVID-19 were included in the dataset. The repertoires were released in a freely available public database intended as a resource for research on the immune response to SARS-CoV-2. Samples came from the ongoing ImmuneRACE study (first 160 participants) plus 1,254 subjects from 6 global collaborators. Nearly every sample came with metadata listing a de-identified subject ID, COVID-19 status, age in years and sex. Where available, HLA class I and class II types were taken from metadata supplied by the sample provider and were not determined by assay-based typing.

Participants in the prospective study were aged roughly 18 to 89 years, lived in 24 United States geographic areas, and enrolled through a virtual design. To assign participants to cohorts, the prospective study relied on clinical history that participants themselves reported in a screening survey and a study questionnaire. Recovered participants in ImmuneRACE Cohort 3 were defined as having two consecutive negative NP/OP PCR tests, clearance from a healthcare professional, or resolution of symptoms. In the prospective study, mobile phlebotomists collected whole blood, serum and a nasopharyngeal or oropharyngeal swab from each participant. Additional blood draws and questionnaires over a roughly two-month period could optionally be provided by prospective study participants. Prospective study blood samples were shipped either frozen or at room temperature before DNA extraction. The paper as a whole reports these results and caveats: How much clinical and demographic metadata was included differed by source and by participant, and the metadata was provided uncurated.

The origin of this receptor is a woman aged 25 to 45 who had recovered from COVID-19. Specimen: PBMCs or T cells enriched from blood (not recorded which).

Here is the DNA: TGTGCCAGCAGCGTACCCCTAGCGGGGGGGGCCACCGGGGAGCTGTTTTTT. Its protein reads: CASSVPLAGGATGELFF. This sequence uses TRBV9 and TRBJ2-2; TRBD2 aligns with 12 central bases. Measured from the cysteine to the phenylalanine, the CDR3 is 17 residues long. Of all the DNA, just the CDR3 is kept, 51 bases in frame from base 1. Trimming takes 1 base off V and 4 bases off J; junction bases not matched to a gene: 5. As encoded in the germline V gene, CDR1 is SGDLS while CDR2 is YYNGEE.